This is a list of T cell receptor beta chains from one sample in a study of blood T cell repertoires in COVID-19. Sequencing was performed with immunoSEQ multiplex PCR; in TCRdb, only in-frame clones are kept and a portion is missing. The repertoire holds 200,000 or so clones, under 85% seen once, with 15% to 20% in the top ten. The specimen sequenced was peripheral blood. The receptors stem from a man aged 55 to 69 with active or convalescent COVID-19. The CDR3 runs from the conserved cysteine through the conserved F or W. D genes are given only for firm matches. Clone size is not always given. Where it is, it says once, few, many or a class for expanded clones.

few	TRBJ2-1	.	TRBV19	TGTGCCAGTAGTATAGGGTCGGGACTCGCCTTGTTGGGCAATGAGCAGTTCTTC	CASSIGSGLALLGNEQFF
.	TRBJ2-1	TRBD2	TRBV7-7	TGTGCCAGCAGCTTAGGACTAGCGAGCTACAATGAGCAGTTCTTC	CASSLGLASYNEQFF
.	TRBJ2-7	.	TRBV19	TGTGCCAGTACCCCCGGCAGGGGACGGTACGAGCAGTACTTC	CASTPGRGRYEQYF
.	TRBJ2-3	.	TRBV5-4	TGTGCCAGCAGTCCCCAGGGGCCAGATACGCAGTATTTT	CASSPQGPDTQYF
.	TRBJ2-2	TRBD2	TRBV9	TGTGCCAGCACGGCGGGAGGGGTGAACACCGGGGAGCTGTTTTTT	CASTAGGVNTGELFF
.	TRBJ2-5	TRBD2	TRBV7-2	TGTGCCAGTAGTTCGGGCGGGAGCTTAGGGACCCAGTACTTC	CASSSGGSLGTQYF
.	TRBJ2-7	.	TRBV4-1	TGCGCCAGCAGCCCCCGGGATTCACACTACGAGCAGTACTTC	CASSPRDSHYEQYF
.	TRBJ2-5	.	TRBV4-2	TGTGCCAGCAGCCAAGAGCTTTCAACCGGGACATGGCCCGAGACCCAGTACTTC	CASSQELSTGTWPETQYF
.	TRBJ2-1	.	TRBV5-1	TGCGCCAGCAGCCGACGGGAGCCGGAATTACCTCAAGGCGATGAGCAGTTCTTC	CASSRREPELPQGDEQFF
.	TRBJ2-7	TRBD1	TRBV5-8	TGTGCCAGCAGCTCATTCCAGGGGGTCGAGCAGTACTTC	CASSSFQGVEQYF
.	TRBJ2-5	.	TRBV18	TGTGCCAGCTCACCACGAGATTCGGACAGACAAGAGACCCAGTACTTC	CASSPRDSDRQETQYF
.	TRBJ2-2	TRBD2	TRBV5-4	TGTGCCAGCAGCCGTAGCGGGAGAACTGCCGGGGAGCTGTTTTTT	CASSRSGRTAGELFF
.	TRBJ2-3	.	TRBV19	TGTGCCAGTAGTATCCCGGGGGACCCAGATACGCAGTATTTT	CASSIPGDPDTQYF
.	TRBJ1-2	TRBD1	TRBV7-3	TGTGCCAGCAGCTTAACCCCATGGGACAGGGGATTCTTTGGTAACTATGGCTACACCTTC	CASSLTPWDRGFFGNYGYTF